The 22 T cell receptor beta chains below were found in one sample sequenced in a study of CD8 T cells in Susac syndrome. Random hexamers primed reverse transcription of roughly 0.5 to 1 ug RNA. From the immunoSEQ multiplex PCR reads, TCRdb called clonotypes with MiXCR, one entry per CDR3 protein. This sample yields 200,000 to 250,000 distinct CDR3 sequences, of which over 90% are seen a single time; approximately 0.082% belongs to the top ten. Sequencing was performed on CD4+ T cells from PBMCs. The receptors were sampled from a human donor with multiple sclerosis.

V gene TRBV25-1 combines with J gene TRBJ2-3; D call uncertain. Per germline, CDR1 MGHDK and CDR2 SYGVNS. The CDR3 loop spans 17 amino acids. The V end was cut by 0 bases, the J end by 0 bases, with 13 bases between. This CDR3 is CASSEYLEHFSTDTQYF. DNA for the CDR3: TGTGCCAGCAGTGAATATCTAGAACACTTTAGCACAGATACGCAGTATTTT.

This clonotype has only one observation. The chain has TRBV6-5 and TRBJ2-1; 10 positions match TRBD1. CDR1 and CDR2 (germline): MNHEY, SVGAGI. The CDR3 spans 14 residues. V dropped 4 bases and J dropped 9; count of bases not matched to a gene: 6. DNA of the CDR3: TGTGCCAGCAGTTCTCCGGGACAGGGGTTTGAGCAGTTCTTC. It is translated as CASSSPGQGFEQFF.

The chain couples TRBV30 to TRBJ1-1; unclear D gene. Trimming removed 4 bases at V and 1 base at J, with 10 bases between. Germline CDR1 reads GTSNPN; CDR2 reads SVGIG (reference sequence). The CDR3 spans 13 residues. CDR3 sequence reads: CAWTFITNTEAFF. CDR3 coding DNA: TGTGCCTGGACCTTTATAACGAACACTGAAGCTTTCTTT.

The chain joins TRBV20-1 to TRBJ1-1; D not certain. The V end lost 4 bases, the J end lost 1 base, and 13 bases lay between the germline ends. The CDR3 is 14 amino acids. Germline V gene data show CDR1 as DFQATT and CDR2 as SNEGSKA (reference sequence). The CDR3, as DNA: TGCAGTGCTAAGGCGTCCCACGGGAACACTGAAGCTTTCTTT. Translating gives CSAKASHGNTEAFF.

The chain employs TRBV20-1 and TRBJ2-7; 7 bases align to TRBD1. CDR1 DFQATT and CDR2 SNEGSKA come from the germline V gene (reference sequence). The V and J ends lost 4 bases and 2 bases, in that order; junction bases with no gene match: 8. This CDR3 is built from 14 residues. The CDR3 region is CSATRQGLTYEQYF. The CDR3 nucleotides read TGCAGTGCTACCAGACAGGGCCTGACCTACGAGCAGTACTTC.

This chain uses TRBV27 with TRBJ1-5; 12 bases are a match to TRBD1. The ends lost 4 bases at V and 6 bases at J; junction bases unmatched: 4. The CDR3 covers 15 residues. Germline values: CDR1 MNHEY, CDR2 SMNVEV (reference sequence). CDR3 region: CASSSGTGGGQPQHF. CDR3 nucleotide sequence: TGTGCCAGCAGTTCCGGGACAGGGGGCGGTCAGCCCCAGCATTTT.

The chain recombines TRBV11-2 with TRBJ2-1, with D possibly matching TRBD2 (6 bases). Germline V CDR1 and CDR2: SGHAT, FQNNGV. The CDR3 spans 18 residues. The V end was cut by 1 base, the J end by 0 bases, with 16 bases between. CDR3 coding DNA: TGTGCCAGCAGCTTAGGTTTCGGCGGGGTTAACTCCTACAATGAGCAGTTCTTC. Protein product: CASSLGFGGVNSYNEQFF. Supplemented by reference TRBV11-2 and TRBJ2-1, the full variable domain reads EAGVAQSPRYKIIEKRQSVAFWCNPISGHATLYWYQQILGQGPKLLIQFQNNGVVDDSQLPKDRFSAERLKGVDSTLKIQPAKLEDSAVYLCASSLGFGGVNSYNEQFFGPGTRLTVL.

CDR3 in DNA: TGTGCCTGGAGTTCGGACAGGGGTGATCAGCCCCAGCATTTT. It codes for CAWSSDRGDQPQHF. The chain uses TRBV30 and TRBJ1-5, with TRBD1 matching 9 bases. Per germline, CDR1 GTSNPN and CDR2 SVGIG (reference sequence). The CDR3 covers 14 residues. Trimming removed 2 bases from V and 5 bases from J; junction bases left unmatched: 4.

The chain employs TRBV15 and TRBJ2-5, with D possibly TRBD1 on 5 matching bases. This CDR3 region has 14 residues. Per germline, CDR1 LNHNV and CDR2 YYDKDF (reference sequence). V shed 0 bases and J shed 4 bases, with 9 bases lying between them. CDR3 region: CATSRDRQGETQYF. In DNA form, the CDR3 reads TGTGCCACCAGCAGAGATCGGCAGGGAGAGACCCAGTACTTC.

The V and J genes are TRBV29-1 and TRBJ1-1; D may be TRBD1 (5 bases). The CDR3 has 11 amino acids. Germline V gives CDR1 SQVTM, CDR2 ANQGSEA. Trimming took off 3 bases at V and 6 bases at J, with 8 bases between the two ends. The CDR3 here is CSVDGGAEAFF. CDR3 bases: TGCAGCGTTGACGGAGGGGCTGAAGCTTTCTTT.

J is TRBJ2-6 and V is TRBV30, with D perhaps given as TRBD1 or TRBD2 (5 bases each). V was clipped by 0 bases and J by 4 bases, with 10 bases between them. The CDR3 is made up of 15 amino acids. CDR1 is GTSNPN and CDR2 is SVGIG in the germline V gene (reference sequence). This chain's CDR3 is CAWSVKGRGANVLTF. CDR3 DNA sequence: TGTGCCTGGAGTGTAAAGGGGAGAGGGGCCAACGTCCTGACTTTC. Based on the CDR3 plus reference TRBV30 and TRBJ2-6, the full variable domain is SQTIHQWPATLVQPVGSPLSLECTVEGTSNPNLYWYRQAAGRGLQLLFYSVGIGQISSEVPQNLSASRPQDRQFILSSKKLLLSDSGFYLCAWSVKGRGANVLTFGAGSRLTVL.

This clonotype was found a few times. V gene TRBV3-1 combines with J gene TRBJ1-1; D not resolved. With 3 bases removed from V and 1 base from J, the gap between germline ends came to 6 bases. CDR1 and CDR2 from the germline V gene are LGHDT and YNNKEL (reference sequence). The CDR3 length is 13 residues. Here the CDR3 DNA reads TGTGCCAGCAGCCAGGGAGGGAACACTGAAGCTTTCTTT. This translates into CASSQGGNTEAFF.

J is TRBJ2-3 and V is TRBV20-1; the D is unclear. CDR3 length: 13 residues. Trimming stripped 6 bases from V and 2 bases from J, with 12 bases between. Germline V gives CDR1 DFQATT, CDR2 SNEGSKA (reference sequence). CDR3 loop: CSALWENTDTQYF. In DNA, the CDR3 is TGCAGTGCCCTCTGGGAAAACACAGATACGCAGTATTTT.

The V call is TRBV20-1, the J call TRBJ2-1, with unresolved D. The CDR3 contains 10 residues. Trimming took off 5 bases at V and 11 bases at J, with 10 bases between the two ends. Germline CDR1 is DFQATT and CDR2 is SNEGSKA (reference sequence). The CDR3 sequence is CSAGPDQQFF. CDR3 nucleotides: TGCAGTGCTGGACCGGACCAGCAGTTCTTC.

V is TRBV15 and J is TRBJ2-5; D gene ambiguous. Germline V gene data show CDR1 as LNHNV and CDR2 as YYDKDF (reference sequence). V lost 2 bases and J lost 1, with 2 bases in between. The CDR3 sequence is 12 residues long. For the CDR3, the DNA is TGTGCCACCAGCAGAAGCCAAGAGACCCAGTACTTC. Translated: CATSRSQETQYF. Full variable domain (missing parts from reference TRBV15 and TRBJ2-5): DAMVIQNPRYQVTQFGKPVTLSCSQTLNHNVMYWYQQKSSQAPKLLFHYYDKDFNNEADTPDNFQSRRPNTSFCFLDIRSPGLGDTAMYLCATSRSQETQYFGPGTRLLVL.

The rearrangement links TRBV6-2 or TRBV6-3 to TRBJ2-3, with TRBD2 matching 8 bases. The CDR3 spans 14 residues. J gave up 4 bases and V 8 bases, and 8 bases lay outside the gene matches. Looked up from germline, CDR1 is MNHEY and CDR2 is SVGEGT. The CDR3 DNA reads as TGTGCCAGCGATCGAGGACTAGCCCCAGATACGCAGTATTTT. Translating it yields CASDRGLAPDTQYF.

The chain links TRBV20-1 to TRBJ1-1, with TRBD1 matching over 7 bases. With V trimmed by 3 bases and J by 5 bases, 12 bases remained unmatched. This CDR3 is built from 15 residues. Germline V gene data show CDR1 as DFQATT and CDR2 as SNEGSKA (reference sequence). CDR3 residues: CSASPRQGVSTEAFF. The CDR3 DNA follows: TGCAGTGCTAGTCCGAGACAGGGTGTCTCAACTGAAGCTTTCTTT.

The chain couples TRBV6-5 to TRBJ2-3; no definite D call. The CDR3 has 16 residues. Deletions cut 0 bases from V and 2 bases from J, with 12 bases between. Germline loops: CDR1 MNHEY, CDR2 SVGAGI. The CDR3 is CASSYSARITTDTQYF. Here the CDR3 DNA reads TGTGCCAGCAGTTACTCGGCGCGTATAACCACAGATACGCAGTATTTT.

The chain recombines TRBV7-9 with TRBJ2-2, with D possibly matching TRBD1 (5 bases). Germline CDR1 and CDR2: SEHNR and FQNEAQ (reference sequence). The CDR3 sequence is 14 residues long. Deletions cut 6 bases from V and 3 bases from J, with 11 bases between. The CDR3 sequence is CASRSDRYTGELFF. DNA of the CDR3: TGTGCCAGCAGAAGCGACAGATACACCGGGGAGCTGTTTTTT.

The table lists this clonotype with a count of one. This rearrangement joins TRBV7-2 to TRBJ1-2; D perhaps matches TRBD1 (6 bases). Germline values: CDR1 SGHTA, CDR2 FQGNSA. This CDR3 is 16 amino acids long. Trimming took 1 base from V and 6 from J, leaving 18 bases between them. CDR3 sequence: CASSLVWGAQKDGYTF. The CDR3 DNA reads as TGTGCCAGCAGCTTAGTATGGGGGGCTCAAAAGGATGGCTACACCTTC.

The table lists this clonotype with a count of one. This sequence joins TRBV3-1 and TRBJ2-1, with 9 bases that match TRBD2. Losses at the gene ends were 2 bases for V and 9 bases for J; bases not matched to a gene: 8. CDR1 is LGHDT and CDR2 is YNNKEL in the germline V gene (reference sequence). This CDR3 comprises 15 residues. CDR3 in DNA: TGTGCCAGCAGCCAATTGGGCGGGGGGGCGAGTGAGCAGTTCTTC. It codes for CASSQLGGGASEQFF.

The rearrangement joins TRBV7-2 to TRBJ1-2; no clear D. The CDR3 extends over 15 amino acids. CDR1 is SGHTA, CDR2 FQGNSA, per germline. The V gene lost 5 bases and the J gene lost 0 bases, with 13 bases spanning the gap. The CDR3 coding sequence is TGTGCCAGCAGCCGTTTGACGATAGCTAACTATGGCTACACCTTC. Amino acids: CASSRLTIANYGYTF. Combining the CDR3 with reference TRBV7-2 and TRBJ1-2 gives the whole variable domain GAGVSQSPSNKVTEKGKDVELRCDPISGHTALYWYRQSLGQGLEFLIYFQGNSAPDKSGLPSDRFSAERTGGSVSTLTIQRTQQEDSAVYLCASSRLTIANYGYTFGSGTRLTVV.